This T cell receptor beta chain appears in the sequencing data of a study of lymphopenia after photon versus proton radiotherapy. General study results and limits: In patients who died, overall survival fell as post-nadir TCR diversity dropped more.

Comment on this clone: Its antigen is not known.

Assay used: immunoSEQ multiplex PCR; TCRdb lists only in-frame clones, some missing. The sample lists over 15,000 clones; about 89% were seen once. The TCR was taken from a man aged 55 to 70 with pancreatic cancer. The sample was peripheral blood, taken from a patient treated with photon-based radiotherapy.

The CDR3 region is CASSIGPQGTQYF. CDR3 in DNA: TGTGCCAGTAGTATAGGGCCCCAAGGTACGCAGTATTTT. J is TRBJ2-3 and V is TRBV19; D gene unclear. Germline lookup yields CDR1 LNHDA and CDR2 SQIVND (reference sequence). CDR3 length: 13 residues. The V and J ends lost 1 base and 8 bases respectively, with 10 bases between them.